Listed below are T cell receptor beta chains from one sample, sequenced in a study of control samples from healthy donors and cancer patients. Generated by immunoSEQ multiplex PCR, the TCRdb table keeps only in-frame clones and is missing some. The sample records fewer than 200,000 clones, roughly 93% being singletons. Sequencing input: blood. The receptors were gathered from a woman in her sixties or seventies in good health. CDR3s include the opening cysteine and the closing phenylalanine or tryptophan. Each record gives: D gene, J gene, V gene, clone size, CDR3 protein, CDR3 DNA. A D gene is named only where the DNA matches it firmly. Size is omitted from some rows. Given values are once, few, many or a class for expanded clones.

-	TRBJ2-3	TRBV6-2/TRBV6-3	-	CASSYSIGYSTSTDTQYF	TGTGCCAGCAGTTACTCAATAGGTTACAGCACTAGCACAGATACGCAGTATTTT
TRBD1	TRBJ1-5	TRBV30	-	CAWSQGQGSQPQHF	TGTGCCTGGAGTCAGGGACAGGGGTCTCAGCCCCAGCATTTT
-	TRBJ1-1	TRBV27	-	CASSFDYRGDYTEAFF	TGTGCCAGCAGTTTCGACTACCGTGGGGATTACACTGAAGCTTTCTTT
-	TRBJ2-2	TRBV5-1	-	CASSPGRGNRAGELFF	TGCGCCAGCAGCCCGGGACGGGGTAACCGGGCCGGGGAGCTGTTTTTT
-	TRBJ1-5	TRBV6-5	-	CASGNRESNQPQHF	TGTGCCAGCGGGAACAGGGAGAGCAATCAGCCCCAGCATTTT
-	TRBJ1-6	TRBV19	-	CASSSQRTRNNSPLHF	TGTGCCAGTAGTTCACAGCGTACCCGGAATAATTCACCCCTCCACTTT
-	TRBJ1-2	TRBV6-1	-	CASSERRVNYGYTF	TGTGCCAGCAGTGAACGCAGGGTCAACTATGGCTACACCTTC
-	TRBJ1-2	TRBV5-1	-	CASKENYGYTF	TGCGCCAGCAAGGAAAACTATGGCTACACCTTC
TRBD2	TRBJ2-1	TRBV5-6	-	CASSPLAGVYEQFF	TGTGCCAGCAGCCCTCTAGCGGGGGTCTATGAGCAGTTCTTC
-	TRBJ1-2	TRBV6-5	-	CASSRDQGGYTF	TGTGCCAGCAGTAGAGATCAAGGTGGCTACACCTTC
-	TRBJ1-6	TRBV3-1/TRBV3-2	-	CASSQGGRVVLNSPLHF	TGTGCCAGCAGCCAAGGAGGCAGGGTGGTTTTAAATTCACCCCTCCACTTT
-	TRBJ1-2	TRBV12-5	-	CASGLGTLGYTF	TGTGCTAGTGGCCTCGGGACACTTGGCTACACCTTC
-	TRBJ2-7	TRBV10-2	-	CASRTDYYEQYF	TGCGCCAGCAGAACAGATTACTACGAGCAGTACTTC
-	TRBJ1-2	TRBV3-1/TRBV3-2	-	CASSQGPGQFDYGYTF	TGTGCCAGCAGCCAAGGGCCAGGGCAGTTTGACTATGGCTACACCTTC
-	TRBJ1-2	TRBV11-2	-	CASSISDSSNYGYTF	TGTGCCAGCAGCATTAGTGATTCCTCTAACTATGGCTACACCTTC
-	TRBJ1-6	TRBV20-1	-	CSASGPLGGNSPLHF	TGCAGTGCTAGTGGCCCCTTGGGGGGCAATTCACCCCTCCACTTT
-	TRBJ1-1	TRBV18	-	CASSPRQGTATEAFF	TGTGCCAGCTCACCACGGCAGGGGACGGCCACTGAAGCTTTCTTT
-	TRBJ1-1	TRBV2	-	CASSTTGNTEAFF	TGTGCCAGCAGTACGACAGGGAACACTGAAGCTTTCTTT
TRBD1	TRBJ2-6	TRBV11-2	-	CASSLGRGRRSGANVLTF	TGTGCCAGCAGCTTAGGCAGGGGGCGTAGGTCTGGGGCCAACGTCCTGACTTTC
-	TRBJ2-2	TRBV6-1	-	CASSEIGGHPTGELFF	TGTGCCAGCAGTGAGATTGGCGGACACCCGACCGGGGAGCTGTTTTTT
TRBD1	TRBJ1-6	TRBV20-1	-	CSASYRGNNSPLHF	TGCAGTGCTAGTTACAGGGGGAATAATTCACCCCTCCACTTT
-	TRBJ1-5	TRBV2	-	CASSSSPGHPNQPQHF	TGTGCCAGCAGTTCCAGTCCGGGACACCCAAATCAGCCCCAGCATTTT
-	TRBJ1-2	TRBV7-3	-	CASSFLGGLGYTF	TGTGCCAGCAGCTTTTTAGGGGGGCTCGGCTACACCTTC
-	TRBJ2-2	TRBV19	few	CASSIARAYTGELFF	TGTGCCAGTAGTATAGCCAGGGCATACACCGGGGAGCTGTTTTTT
-	TRBJ1-2	TRBV9	-	CASSVGSAGYGYTF	TGTGCCAGCAGCGTAGGGTCAGCAGGGTATGGCTACACCTTC
TRBD1	TRBJ1-4	TRBV18	-	CASSPGQRNEKLFF	TGTGCCAGCTCACCGGGACAGAGAAATGAAAAACTGTTTTTT
-	TRBJ2-3	TRBV2	-	CASIYNPGQRTDTQYF	TGTGCCAGCATTTATAATCCCGGACAGCGCACAGATACGCAGTATTTT
-	TRBJ1-5	TRBV6-5	once	CASRRGQASNQPQHF	TGTGCCAGCAGGAGGGGCCAGGCTAGCAATCAGCCCCAGCATTTT
TRBD1	TRBJ1-1	TRBV27	-	CASSLLTTGSLLNTEAFF	TGTGCCAGCAGTTTGCTAACGACAGGGAGCCTTTTGAACACTGAAGCTTTCTTT